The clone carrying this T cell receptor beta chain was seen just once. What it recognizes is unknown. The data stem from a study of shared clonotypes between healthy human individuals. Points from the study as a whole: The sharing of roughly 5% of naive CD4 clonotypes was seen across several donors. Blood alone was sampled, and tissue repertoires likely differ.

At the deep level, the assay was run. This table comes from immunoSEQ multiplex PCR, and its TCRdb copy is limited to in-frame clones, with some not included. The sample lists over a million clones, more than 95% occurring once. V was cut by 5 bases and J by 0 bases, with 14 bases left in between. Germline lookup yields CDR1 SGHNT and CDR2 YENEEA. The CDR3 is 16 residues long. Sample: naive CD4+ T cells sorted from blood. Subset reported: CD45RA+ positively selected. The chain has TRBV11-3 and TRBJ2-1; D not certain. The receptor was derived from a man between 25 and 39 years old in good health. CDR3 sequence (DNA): TGTGCCAGCAGCCCCTCCCTTGCGGCCTCCTACAATGAGCAGTTCTTC. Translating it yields CASSPSLAASYNEQFF.